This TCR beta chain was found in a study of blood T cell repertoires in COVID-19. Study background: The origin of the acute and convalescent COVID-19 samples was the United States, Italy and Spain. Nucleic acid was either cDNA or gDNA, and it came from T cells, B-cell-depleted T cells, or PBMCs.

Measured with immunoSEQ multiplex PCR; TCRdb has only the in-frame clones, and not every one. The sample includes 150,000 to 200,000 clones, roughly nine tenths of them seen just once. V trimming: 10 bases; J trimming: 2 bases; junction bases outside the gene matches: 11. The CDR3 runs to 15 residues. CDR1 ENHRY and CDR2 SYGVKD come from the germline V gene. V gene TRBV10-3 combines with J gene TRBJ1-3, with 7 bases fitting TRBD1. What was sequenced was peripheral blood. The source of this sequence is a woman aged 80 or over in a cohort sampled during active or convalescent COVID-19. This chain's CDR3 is CATMGQLSPGNTIYF. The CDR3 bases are TGTGCCACGATGGGACAGCTTTCTCCTGGAAACACCATATATTTT.